The clone carrying this TCR beta chain was detected once. The CDR3 sequence is 16 residues long. The V gene's germline CDR1 is MDHEN and CDR2 SYDVKM. V shed 4 bases, J shed 3 bases, and the junction held 5 bases outside the gene matches. The sample belongs to a study of blood T cell repertoires in COVID-19. Sequencing used immunoSEQ multiplex PCR; TCRdb keeps in-frame clones, though not all of them. The sample has about 250,000 clones; 70% to 90% are singletons. Participant reports of clinical history set cohort assignment. Within the 2 weeks before study entry, each person in the exposed group met a COVID-19 case.

This receptor was taken from a woman aged 50 to 60 who had been exposed to COVID-19. The chain couples TRBV28 to TRBJ1-4; 10 bases line up with TRBD1. Sequenced input: PBMCs or T cells enriched from blood (not recorded which). The CDR3 region has the DNA TGTGCCAGCAGTTCCCGACAGGGGGCGGCTAATGAAAAACTGTTTTTT. It codes for CASSSRQGAANEKLFF.